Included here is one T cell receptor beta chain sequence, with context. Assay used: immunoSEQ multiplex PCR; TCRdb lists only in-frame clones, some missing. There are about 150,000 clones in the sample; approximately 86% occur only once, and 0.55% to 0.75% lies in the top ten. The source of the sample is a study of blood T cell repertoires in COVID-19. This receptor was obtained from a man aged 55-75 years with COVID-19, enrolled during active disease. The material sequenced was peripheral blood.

The CDR3 DNA sequence: TGTGCCAGCAGCTCCGGGGTTGGGGGGGCCAACGTCCTGACTTTC. Its protein product is CASSSGVGGANVLTF. The chain couples TRBV5-6 to TRBJ2-6; D is possibly TRBD2 (5 bases). The length of the CDR3 is 15 residues. V gave up 3 bases and J gave up 4 bases, with 11 bases separating them. Germline V lookup: CDR1 SGHDT, CDR2 YYEEEE.